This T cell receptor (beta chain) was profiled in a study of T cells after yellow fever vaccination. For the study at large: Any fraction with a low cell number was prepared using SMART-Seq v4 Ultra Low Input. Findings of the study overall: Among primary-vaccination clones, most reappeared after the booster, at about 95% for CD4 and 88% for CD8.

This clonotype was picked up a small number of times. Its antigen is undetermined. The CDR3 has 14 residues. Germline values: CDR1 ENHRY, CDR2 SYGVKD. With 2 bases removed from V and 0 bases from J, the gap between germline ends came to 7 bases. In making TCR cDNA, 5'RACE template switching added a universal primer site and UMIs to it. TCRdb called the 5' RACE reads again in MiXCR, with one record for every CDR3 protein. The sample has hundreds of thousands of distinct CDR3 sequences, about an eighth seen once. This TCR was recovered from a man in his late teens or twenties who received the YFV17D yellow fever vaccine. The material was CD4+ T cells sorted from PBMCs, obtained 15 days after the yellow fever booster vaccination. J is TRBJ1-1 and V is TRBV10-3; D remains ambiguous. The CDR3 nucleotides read TGTGCCATCAGTGAGAGGGAAATGAACACTGAAGCTTTCTTT. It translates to CAISEREMNTEAFF.